These T cell receptor beta chains were read from a single sample in a study of blood T cells in healthy people across ages. TCRdb recomputed calls from the 5' RACE reads with MiXCR, one row per CDR3 protein. The sample lists about 1.8 million distinct CDR3 sequences, around half occurring once. Sequenced sample: blood. The receptors originated from a woman aged 40 to 55 in good health. Both conserved end residues are part of each CDR3.

CAISEGQEVYEQYF,TRBV10-3
CASNIGTGISYEQYF,TRBV7-2
CASSLQGTGSEQYF,TRBV27
CASSSTGLAGVKDTQYF,TRBV28
CASSLAVGGRGNEQFF,TRBV7-2
CASSFLQGTDTQYF,TRBV28
CASSLRGLAGETSSYNEQFF,TRBV3-1
CASSAVTSSTEQFF,TRBV9
CASIFGGGGNEQFF,TRBV6-6
CASSLSLTNEKLFF,TRBV5-1
CASSRTRQGNSPLHF,TRBV5-8
CSAPHGDNYGYTF,TRBV20-1
CASSSHQTRTYNEQFF,TRBV21-1
CASSLRDNNEKLFF,TRBV4-1
CASSSKPLAGGGNEQFF,TRBV7-9
CASRGQGAVYGYTF,TRBV12-3/TRBV12-4
CASRPGLMEEKLFF,TRBV7-2
CASSLVGQGRGGYTF,TRBV11-2
CSGRDSSTDTQYF,TRBV20-1
CASSYWGGTALEKLFF,TRBV6-6
CASSHGGSSYNSPLHF,TRBV4-2
CSVDQSTDTQYF,TRBV29-1
CASSPQTGTRDGGTDTQYF,TRBV21-1
CSVPTSGARETQYF,TRBV20-1
CASSPGLTLSGNTIYF,TRBV5-1
CASSLYPSPEQPQHF,TRBV27
CATSPEGPSHYGYTF,TRBV15
CASSEDGDQDEQFF,TRBV9
CASSARTNEKLFF,TRBV9
CSASRGSGTEAFF,TRBV20-1
CASRPFRTELAKNIQYF,TRBV6-1
CASSYLTAGELAKNIQYF,TRBV6-2/TRBV6-3
CASCDWEAGNEKLFF,TRBV5-1
CASSSQLLSTDTQYF,TRBV4-1
CASTATNEQFF,TRBV28
CASSFSPPRTQRSYTF,TRBV12-3/TRBV12-4
CATSGLITDGSYEQYF,TRBV24-1
CASSQLDLSGQRNYGYTF,TRBV14
CASIFTYDRGNEQFF,TRBV2
CASSLGPSGGVYEQYF,TRBV7-2
CASSLATNPRGPAGYTF,TRBV12-3/TRBV12-4
CASVLAGYNEQFF,TRBV28
CASRGGEGPYF,TRBV28
CASSTAMRGYEQYF,TRBV5-6
CASSSGLAGPNTQYF,TRBV13
CASTPRWTTQETQYF,TRBV27
CSGGFSNEQFF,TRBV29-1
CASSQLAGGPYDKNIQYF,TRBV12-3/TRBV12-4
CASSPRRGAILSTEAFF,TRBV4-2
CASRYRKTSTDTQYF,TRBV4-1
CSVGQGASDTEAFF,TRBV20-1
CASSRYGTSSRHNSPLHF,TRBV14
CATSALAGGAHNEQFF,TRBV24-1
CASSLSVQGKSYGYTF,TRBV4-3
CASSARLTGGDYGYTF,TRBV7-9
CASSLGLAESPDTQYF,TRBV28
CSAPYAEQYF,TRBV20-1
CATSERWGELQRQSYEQYF,TRBV24-1
CASSSGRQGPDQPQHF,TRBV5-5